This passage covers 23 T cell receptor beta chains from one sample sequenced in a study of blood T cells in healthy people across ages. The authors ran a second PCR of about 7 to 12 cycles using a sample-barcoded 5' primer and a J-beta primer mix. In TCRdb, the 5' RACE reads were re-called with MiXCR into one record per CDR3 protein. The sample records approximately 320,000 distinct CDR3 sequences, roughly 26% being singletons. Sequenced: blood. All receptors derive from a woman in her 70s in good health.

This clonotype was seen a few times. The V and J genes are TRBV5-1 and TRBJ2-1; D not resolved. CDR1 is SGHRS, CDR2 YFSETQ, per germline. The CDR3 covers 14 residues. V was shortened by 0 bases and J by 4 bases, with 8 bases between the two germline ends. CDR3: CASSLDQAYNEQFF. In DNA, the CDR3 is TGCGCCAGCAGCTTGGACCAGGCGTACAATGAGCAGTTCTTC.

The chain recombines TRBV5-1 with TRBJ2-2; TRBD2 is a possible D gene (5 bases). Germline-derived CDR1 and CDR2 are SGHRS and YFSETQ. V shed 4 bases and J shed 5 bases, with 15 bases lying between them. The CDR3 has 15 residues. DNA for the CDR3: TGCGCCAGCAGCGAGGGCCCAACCGGGACCGGGGAGCTGTTTTTT. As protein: CASSEGPTGTGELFF.

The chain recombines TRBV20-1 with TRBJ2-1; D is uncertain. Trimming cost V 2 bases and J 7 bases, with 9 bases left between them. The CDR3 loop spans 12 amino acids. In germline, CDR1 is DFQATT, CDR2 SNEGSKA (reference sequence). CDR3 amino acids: CSARSSSNEQFF. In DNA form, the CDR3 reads TGCAGTGCTAGATCGAGCAGTAATGAGCAGTTCTTC.

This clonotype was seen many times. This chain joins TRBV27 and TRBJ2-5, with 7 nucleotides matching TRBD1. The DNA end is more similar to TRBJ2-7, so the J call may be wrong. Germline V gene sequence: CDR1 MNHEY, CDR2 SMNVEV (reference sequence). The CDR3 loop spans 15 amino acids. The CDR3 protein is CASRSSGTAPYEQYF. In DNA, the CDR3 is TGTGCCAGCAGATCATCCGGGACAGCGCCCTACGAGCAGTACTTC.

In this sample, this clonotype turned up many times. CDR3 in DNA: TGCAGCGCCTACAGGGATGGCATTCAGTACTTC. It codes for CSAYRDGIQYF. This chain uses TRBV29-1 with TRBJ2-4; TRBD1 might be the D (6 bases). V was trimmed by 7 bases and J by 9 bases, leaving 13 bases between them. The CDR3 spans 11 residues. Germline assignment: CDR1 SQVTM and CDR2 ANQGSEA.

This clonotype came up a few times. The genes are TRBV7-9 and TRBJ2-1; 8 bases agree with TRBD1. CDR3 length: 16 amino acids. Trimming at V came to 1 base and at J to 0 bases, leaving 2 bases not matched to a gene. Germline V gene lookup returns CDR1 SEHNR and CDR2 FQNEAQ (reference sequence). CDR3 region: CASSLVTGGSYNEQFF. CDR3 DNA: TGTGCCAGCAGCTTAGTCACAGGGGGCTCCTACAATGAGCAGTTCTTC.

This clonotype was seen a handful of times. The CDR3 reads CASSEARGKNIQYF. In DNA form, the CDR3 reads TGTGCCAGCAGTGAAGCGCGAGGTAAAAACATTCAGTACTTC. This chain joins TRBV2 and TRBJ2-4; D ambiguous. The CDR3 covers 14 residues. Germline V gene data show CDR1 as SNHLY and CDR2 as FYNNEI. The ends were cut back, 0 bases at V and 4 bases at J, with 7 bases in the middle.

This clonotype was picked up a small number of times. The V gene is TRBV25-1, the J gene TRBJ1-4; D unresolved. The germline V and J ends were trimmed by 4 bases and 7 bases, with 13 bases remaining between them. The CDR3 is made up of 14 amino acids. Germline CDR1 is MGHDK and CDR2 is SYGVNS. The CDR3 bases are TGTGCCAGCAGTGTAACCATTGGAGCTGAAAAACTGTTTTTT. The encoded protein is CASSVTIGAEKLFF. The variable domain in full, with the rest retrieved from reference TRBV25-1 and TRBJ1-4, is EADIYQTPRYLVIGTGKKITLECSQTMGHDKMYWYQQDPGMELHLIHYSYGVNSTEKGDLSSESTVSRIRTEHFPLTLESARPSHTSQYLCASSVTIGAEKLFFGSGTQLSVL.

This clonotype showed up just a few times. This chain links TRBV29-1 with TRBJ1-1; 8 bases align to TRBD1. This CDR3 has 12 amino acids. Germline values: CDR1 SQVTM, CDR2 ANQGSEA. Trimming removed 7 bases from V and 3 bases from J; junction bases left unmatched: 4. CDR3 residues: CSAGTGHTEAFF. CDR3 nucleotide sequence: TGCAGCGCTGGGACAGGACACACTGAAGCTTTCTTT.

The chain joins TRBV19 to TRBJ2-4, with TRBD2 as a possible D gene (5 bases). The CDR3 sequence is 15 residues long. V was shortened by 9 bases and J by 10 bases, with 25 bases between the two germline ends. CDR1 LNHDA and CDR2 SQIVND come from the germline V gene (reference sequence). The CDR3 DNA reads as TGTGCCAGCCAAGTATCCCCCATACGACCGGGGATTCAGTACTTC. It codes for CASQVSPIRPGIQYF.

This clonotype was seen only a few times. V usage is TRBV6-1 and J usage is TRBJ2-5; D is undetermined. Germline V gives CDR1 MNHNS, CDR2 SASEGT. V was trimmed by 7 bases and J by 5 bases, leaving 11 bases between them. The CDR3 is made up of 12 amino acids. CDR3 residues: CASTGPGETQYF. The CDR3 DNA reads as TGTGCCAGCACCGGGCCCGGGGAGACCCAGTACTTC.

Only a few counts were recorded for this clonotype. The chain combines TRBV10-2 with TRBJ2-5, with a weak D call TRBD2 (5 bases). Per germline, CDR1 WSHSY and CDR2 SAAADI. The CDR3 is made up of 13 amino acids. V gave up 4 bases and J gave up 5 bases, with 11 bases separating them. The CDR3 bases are TGCGCCAGCAGTGCCCTAGCATCCGAGACCCAGTACTTC. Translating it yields CASSALASETQYF.

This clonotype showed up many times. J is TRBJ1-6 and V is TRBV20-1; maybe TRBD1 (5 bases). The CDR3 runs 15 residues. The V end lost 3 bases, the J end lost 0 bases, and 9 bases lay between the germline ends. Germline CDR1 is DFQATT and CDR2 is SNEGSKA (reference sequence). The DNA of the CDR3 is TGCAGTGCTAGGGCAGGGAGCTCCTATAATTCACCCCTCCACTTT. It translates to CSARAGSSYNSPLHF.

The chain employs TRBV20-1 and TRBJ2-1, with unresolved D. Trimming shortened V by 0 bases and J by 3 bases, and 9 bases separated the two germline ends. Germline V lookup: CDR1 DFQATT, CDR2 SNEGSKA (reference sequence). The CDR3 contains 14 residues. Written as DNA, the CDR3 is TGCAGTGCTAGAGACAGAACGTTCTACAATGAGCAGTTCTTC. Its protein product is CSARDRTFYNEQFF.

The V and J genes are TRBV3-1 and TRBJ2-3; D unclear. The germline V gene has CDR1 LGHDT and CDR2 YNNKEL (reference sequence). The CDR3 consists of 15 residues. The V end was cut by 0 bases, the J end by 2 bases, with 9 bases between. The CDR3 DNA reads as TGTGCCAGCAGCCAAGATAATCTAGTCACAGATACGCAGTATTTT. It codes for CASSQDNLVTDTQYF.

This chain's CDR3 is CASSTRQGLAGTYNEQFF. In DNA, the CDR3 is TGTGCCAGCAGTACTCGTCAGGGACTAGCGGGAACATACAATGAGCAGTTCTTC. The chain uses TRBV27 and TRBJ2-5; 13 bases align to TRBD2. The J call is in doubt because the DNA end fits TRBJ2-1 better. CDR1 MNHEY and CDR2 SMNVEV come from the germline V gene (reference sequence). CDR3 length equals 18 residues.

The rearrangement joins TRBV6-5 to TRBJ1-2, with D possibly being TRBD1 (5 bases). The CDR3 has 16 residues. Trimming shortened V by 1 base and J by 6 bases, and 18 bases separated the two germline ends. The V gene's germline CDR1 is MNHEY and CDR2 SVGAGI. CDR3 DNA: TGTGCCAGCAGTTACTTCAGGGAGGTTGATCCAGATGGCTACACCTTC. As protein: CASSYFREVDPDGYTF.

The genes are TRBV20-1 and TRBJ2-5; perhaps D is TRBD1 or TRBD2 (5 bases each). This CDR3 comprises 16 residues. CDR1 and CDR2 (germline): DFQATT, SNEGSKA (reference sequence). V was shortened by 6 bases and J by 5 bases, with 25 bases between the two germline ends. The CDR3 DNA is TGCAGTGCAAGCGACTCGGGGACCGCGAATCCGGAGACCCAGTACTTC. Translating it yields CSASDSGTANPETQYF.

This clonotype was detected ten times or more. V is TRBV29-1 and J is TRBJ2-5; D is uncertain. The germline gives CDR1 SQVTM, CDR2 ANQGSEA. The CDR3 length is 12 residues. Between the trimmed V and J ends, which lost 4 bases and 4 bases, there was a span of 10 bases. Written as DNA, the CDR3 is TGCAGCGTTGGTCCGGGCGGAGAGACCCAGTACTTC. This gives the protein CSVGPGGETQYF.

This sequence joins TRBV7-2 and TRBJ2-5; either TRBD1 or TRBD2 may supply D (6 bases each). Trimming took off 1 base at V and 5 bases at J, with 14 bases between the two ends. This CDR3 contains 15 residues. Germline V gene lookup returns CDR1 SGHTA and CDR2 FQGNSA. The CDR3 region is CASSLGGASGETQYF. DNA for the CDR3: TGTGCCAGCAGCTTAGGGGGGGCATCTGGTGAGACCCAGTACTTC.

The CDR3 bases are TGTGCCAGCAGCTTGGGCCTGGACAGATACAACGAGCAGTACTTC. Translating it yields CASSLGLDRYNEQYF. This rearrangement joins TRBV5-5 to TRBJ2-5, with TRBD1 as a possible D gene (6 bases). The end of the DNA fits TRBJ2-7 better, so the J call may be wrong. The germline V gene has CDR1 SGHKS and CDR2 YYEKEE (reference sequence). The CDR3 covers 15 residues.

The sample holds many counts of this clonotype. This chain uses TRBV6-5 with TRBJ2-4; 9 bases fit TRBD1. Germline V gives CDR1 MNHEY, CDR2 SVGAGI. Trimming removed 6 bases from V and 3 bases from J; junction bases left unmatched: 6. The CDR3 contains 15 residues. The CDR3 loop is CASRVDRGDKNIQYF. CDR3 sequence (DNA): TGTGCCAGCAGAGTCGACAGGGGGGACAAAAACATTCAGTACTTC.

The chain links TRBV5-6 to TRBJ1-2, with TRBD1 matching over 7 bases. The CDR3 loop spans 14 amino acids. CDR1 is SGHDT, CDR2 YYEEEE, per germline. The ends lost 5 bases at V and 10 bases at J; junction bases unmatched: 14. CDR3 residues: CASSSAAQGEDYTF. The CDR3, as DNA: TGTGCCAGCAGTTCGGCGGCCCAGGGGGAGGACTACACCTTC.